Following are 31 T cell receptor beta chains from one sample sequenced in a study of CD8+ T cells in alopecia areata. RNA extraction was followed by reverse transcription into cDNA, which acted as the sequencing template. Clones were sequenced by immunoSEQ multiplex PCR, and TCRdb holds only the in-frame ones, with some missing. Among about 94,000 clones listed, approximately 70% were seen once. Treatment noted: oral pan-JAK inhibitor, 5-10 mg twice daily. This material consisted of CD8+ T cells sorted from blood, taken between weeks 43 and 45, from a patient treated with tofacitinib. Every receptor here comes from a human donor with alopecia areata.

CDR3 in amino acids: CSVPGQGTYGYTF. CDR3 nucleotides: TGCAGCGTCCCGGGACAGGGAACCTATGGCTACACCTTC. The V and J genes are TRBV29-1 and TRBJ1-2; 9 bases align to TRBD1. The CDR3 is made up of 13 amino acids. From germline, CDR1 is SQVTM and CDR2 ANQGSEA. The trim removed 6 bases at V and 4 bases at J, leaving 6 bases unmatched. Drawing the rest from reference TRBV29-1 and TRBJ1-2, the complete variable domain is SAVISQKPSRDICQRGTSLTIQCQVDSQVTMMFWYRQQPGQSLTLIATANQGSEATYESGFVIDKFPISRPNLTFSTLTVSNMSPEDSSIYLCSVPGQGTYGYTFGSGTRLTVV.

This rearrangement joins TRBV27 to TRBJ2-2; perhaps D is TRBD1 or TRBD2 (5 bases each). The CDR3 consists of 16 residues. Trimming pared 5 bases from V and 3 bases from J, leaving 16 bases between. Germline loops: CDR1 MNHEY, CDR2 SMNVEV (reference sequence). CDR3 sequence: CASSPLGAYDTGELFF. Written as DNA, the CDR3 is TGTGCCAGCAGTCCCCTCGGGGCCTACGACACCGGGGAGCTGTTTTTT.

This chain links TRBV12-5 with TRBJ2-2; no definite D call. From germline, CDR1 is LGHNT and CDR2 FRNRAP. The V end lost 5 bases, the J end lost 4 bases, and 14 bases lay between the germline ends. The CDR3 has 15 residues. CDR3 sequence: CASGMADAVTGELFF. Written as DNA, the CDR3 is TGTGCTAGTGGTATGGCCGATGCAGTCACCGGGGAGCTGTTTTTT.

The chain carries TRBV4-1 and TRBJ2-3, with 7 bases that match TRBD1. This CDR3 has 15 residues. The V and J ends lost 4 bases and 2 bases, in that order; junction bases with no gene match: 6. The V gene's germline CDR1 is MGHRA and CDR2 YSYEKL. The CDR3 here is CASSPWDRVTDTQYF. The CDR3 nucleotides read TGCGCCAGCAGCCCGTGGGACAGAGTCACAGATACGCAGTATTTT.

The V call is TRBV29-1, the J call TRBJ1-4, with D hard to call. The germline V gene encodes CDR1 SQVTM and CDR2 ANQGSEA. The CDR3 is made up of 11 amino acids. Trimming removed 7 bases from V and 3 bases from J, with 6 bases in between. The CDR3 DNA reads TGCAGCGCAATTGCTAATGAAAAACTGTTTTTT. Translated, it gives CSAIANEKLFF.

The chain has TRBV29-1 and TRBJ1-2; maybe TRBD1 (5 bases). Trimming removed 5 bases from V and 4 bases from J, with 8 bases in between. This CDR3 has 11 residues. CDR1 and CDR2 from the germline V gene are SQVTM and ANQGSEA. CDR3 coding DNA: TGCAGCGTTACGGACATCTATGGCTACACCTTC. Residues: CSVTDIYGYTF.

The chain recombines TRBV2 with TRBJ2-4; D is unclear. V gave up 4 bases and J gave up 1 base, with 11 bases separating them. Germline loops: CDR1 SNHLY, CDR2 FYNNEI. The length of the CDR3 is 15 residues. In nucleotides, the CDR3 is TGTGCCAGCAGTGGGGAAAATTCGGCCAAAAACATTCAGTACTTC. As protein: CASSGENSAKNIQYF.

In this sample, this clone turned up a few times. The V call is TRBV11-2, the J call TRBJ2-7, with D perhaps matching TRBD1 (6 bases). The CDR3 has 14 residues. CDR1 and CDR2 (germline): SGHAT, FQNNGV. The V end was cut by 0 bases, the J end by 6 bases, with 12 bases between. The CDR3 sequence is CASSLDPGRGEQYF. The CDR3, as DNA: TGTGCCAGCAGCTTAGATCCGGGCAGGGGCGAGCAGTACTTC.

The CDR3 DNA reads TGCGCCAGCAGCCAAGATGACAGGTCACATCAGCCCCAGCATTTT. It codes for CASSQDDRSHQPQHF. The rearrangement uses TRBV4-1 and TRBJ1-5; D possibly corresponds to TRBD1 (6 bases). V dropped 0 bases and J dropped 5 bases, with 11 bases sitting between them. CDR1 and CDR2 (germline): MGHRA, YSYEKL. The CDR3 is made up of 15 amino acids.

This chain connects TRBV4-3 to TRBJ2-7, with D possibly being TRBD2 (6 bases). There are 13 residues in the CDR3. From germline, CDR1 is LGHNA and CDR2 YSLEER. V dropped 1 base and J dropped 6 bases, with 10 bases sitting between them. Here the CDR3 reads CASSQGLGSEQYF. Written as DNA, the CDR3 is TGCGCCAGCAGCCAAGGACTAGGCTCCGAGCAGTACTTC.

The rearrangement links TRBV6-6 to TRBJ2-1; D uncertain. Germline V gene sequence: CDR1 MNHNY, CDR2 SVGAGI (reference sequence). The length of the CDR3 is 13 residues. V lost 0 bases, J lost 7 bases, and 7 bases lay in between. The CDR3 bases are TGTGCCAGCAGTTACTCAGCGACTAATGAGCAGTTCTTC. Amino acid sequence: CASSYSATNEQFF.

This clone has a single count. V gene TRBV25-1 combines with J gene TRBJ2-3; TRBD1 might be the D (6 bases). V was pared by 8 bases and J by 8 bases, with 8 bases between. The CDR3 runs to 10 residues. Germline CDR1 and CDR2: MGHDK and SYGVNS. The CDR3 reads CASGGVTQYF. The CDR3 nucleotides read TGTGCCAGCGGGGGCGTTACGCAGTATTTT.

This clone was seen just once. The chain carries TRBV2 and TRBJ1-1; 11 bases fit TRBD1. Trimming removed 6 bases from V and 8 bases from J; junction bases left unmatched: 5. The CDR3 is made up of 13 amino acids. Germline assignment: CDR1 SNHLY and CDR2 FYNNEI. CDR3 residues: CASSPGQGAEAFF. The CDR3 nucleotides are TGTGCCAGCAGCCCAGGACAGGGGGCAGAAGCTTTCTTT.

The V call is TRBV14, the J call TRBJ2-1; TRBD2 aligns across 8 bases. Germline-derived CDR1 and CDR2 are SGHDN and FVKESK. V shed 0 bases, J shed 4 bases, and the junction held 2 bases outside the gene matches. The CDR3 totals 15 residues. The chain's CDR3 is CASSQERGGYNEQFF. CDR3 coding DNA: TGTGCCAGCAGCCAAGAACGGGGGGGTTACAATGAGCAGTTCTTC. Supplemented by reference TRBV14 and TRBJ2-1, the full variable domain reads EAGVTQFPSHSVIEKGQTVTLRCDPISGHDNLYWYRRVMGKEIKFLLHFVKESKQDESGMPNNRFLAERTGGTYSTLKVQPAELEDSGVYFCASSQERGGYNEQFFGPGTRLTVL.

The rearrangement links TRBV5-1 to TRBJ1-4; 7 bases are shared with TRBD1. This CDR3 region has 19 residues. Germline values: CDR1 SGHRS, CDR2 YFSETQ. The V and J ends lost 1 base and 10 bases, in that order; junction bases with no gene match: 22. In DNA form, the CDR3 reads TGCGCCAGCAGCTTGACCACGGGGAAGGGGGCCCAGTCTCCAGGAAAACTGTTTTTT. Translation gives CASSLTTGKGAQSPGKLFF.

The rearrangement uses TRBV7-6 and TRBJ2-7, with 8 bases lining up with TRBD1. Germline V lookup: CDR1 SGHVS, CDR2 FNYEAQ. V lost 8 bases, J lost 2 bases, and 8 bases stayed unmatched. The CDR3 spans 14 residues. CDR3 protein: CASALSQGAYEQYF. As DNA, the CDR3 is TGTGCCAGCGCGCTTTCACAGGGGGCCTACGAGCAGTACTTC.

This clone has only a few counts. The chain carries TRBV7-9 and TRBJ1-1; D ambiguous. The CDR3 consists of 12 residues. Germline V CDR1 and CDR2: SEHNR, FQNEAQ (reference sequence). Deletions cut 2 bases from V and 1 base from J, with 2 bases between. CDR3 region: CASSLTNTEAFF. The CDR3 bases are TGTGCCAGCAGCTTAACGAACACTGAAGCTTTCTTT. The entire variable domain, with the rest obtained from reference TRBV7-9 and TRBJ1-1, is as follows: DTGVSQNPRHKITKRGQNVTFRCDPISEHNRLYWYRQTLGQGPEFLTYFQNEAQLEKSRLLSDRFSAERPKGSFSTLEIQRTEQGDSAMYLCASSLTNTEAFFGQGTRLTVV.

The chain combines TRBV27 with TRBJ1-6; weak D call: TRBD1 (5 bases). The CDR3 contains 15 residues. Deletions cut 4 bases from V and 8 bases from J, with 15 bases between. Per germline, CDR1 MNHEY and CDR2 SMNVEV (reference sequence). CDR3 DNA sequence: TGTGCCAGCAGTTCTCAAAGGGACCGGTATTCACCCCTCCACTTT. This encodes CASSSQRDRYSPLHF.

In nucleotides, the CDR3 is TGCGCCAGCAGCCAGGTACAGGGAAGTGAAAAACTGTTTTTT. This encodes CASSQVQGSEKLFF. The V gene is TRBV4-3, the J gene TRBJ1-4; D is possibly TRBD1 (6 bases). CDR1 and CDR2 from the germline V gene are LGHNA and YSLEER. This CDR3 comprises 14 residues. The V end was cut by 3 bases, the J end by 7 bases, with 12 bases between.

This rearrangement joins TRBV7-2 to TRBJ2-5, with D possibly being TRBD2 (7 bases). Per the germline V gene, CDR1 is SGHTA and CDR2 is FQGNSA. V lost 4 bases and J lost 1, with 16 bases in between. CDR3 length: 16 residues. The CDR3 sequence is CASSSGRGASQETQYF. The CDR3 nucleotides read TGTGCCAGCAGCTCTGGTCGGGGGGCTTCCCAAGAGACCCAGTACTTC.

The rearrangement uses TRBV29-1 and TRBJ1-5; 7 nucleotides match TRBD1. The CDR3 loop spans 16 amino acids. Germline lookup yields CDR1 SQVTM and CDR2 ANQGSEA. The J segment lost 5 bases and the V segment lost 5 bases, leaving 15 bases of the junction unmatched. CDR3 nucleotides: TGCAGCGTTCTACACGTTGAGGGGGCGAAGGATCAGCCCCAGCATTTT. Its translation: CSVLHVEGAKDQPQHF.

V usage is TRBV7-2 and J usage is TRBJ1-1; 7 bases are a match to TRBD1. The CDR3 is made up of 15 amino acids. Per the germline V gene, CDR1 is SGHTA and CDR2 is FQGNSA. V trimming: 5 bases; J trimming: 6 bases; junction bases outside the gene matches: 12. CDR3 DNA: TGTGCCAGCAGCCCGATTGACAGGGCCCTCCCTGAAGCTTTCTTT. Encoded protein: CASSPIDRALPEAFF. The complete variable domain, with remaining parts taken from reference TRBV7-2 and TRBJ1-1, reads GAGVSQSPSNKVTEKGKDVELRCDPISGHTALYWYRQSLGQGLEFLIYFQGNSAPDKSGLPSDRFSAERTGGSVSTLTIQRTQQEDSAVYLCASSPIDRALPEAFFGQGTRLTVV.

This clone has just one count. The chain combines TRBV5-6 with TRBJ2-3, with TRBD2 matching over 7 bases. From germline, CDR1 is SGHDT and CDR2 YYEEEE. V gave up 1 base and J gave up 3 bases; unmatched junction bases: 8. The CDR3 is made up of 16 amino acids. In nucleotides, the CDR3 is TGTGCCAGCAGCTTGTCGGGGACTAAACCTACAGATACGCAGTATTTT. Encoded protein: CASSLSGTKPTDTQYF.

The rearrangement links TRBV15 to TRBJ1-6; the D gene is possibly TRBD1 (5 bases). Trimming pared 3 bases from V and 9 bases from J, leaving 15 bases between. CDR3 length equals 15 residues. Germline CDR1 is LNHNV and CDR2 is YYDKDF (reference sequence). CDR3 in DNA: TGTGCCACCAGCAGGGCCCGGGGGGAGGGTTCACCCCTCCACTTT. Translation gives CATSRARGEGSPLHF.

This chain connects TRBV29-1 to TRBJ1-1; D is unclear. V was shortened by 3 bases and J by 6 bases, with 8 bases between the two germline ends. The CDR3 length is 11 residues. Germline V gene data show CDR1 as SQVTM and CDR2 as ANQGSEA. The CDR3: CSVDYGSEAFF. In DNA form, the CDR3 reads TGCAGCGTTGATTACGGGTCTGAAGCTTTCTTT.

The V and J genes are TRBV4-1 and TRBJ1-6; D uncertain. The V end lost 0 bases, the J end lost 10 bases, and 7 bases lay between the germline ends. This CDR3 has 13 residues. Germline values: CDR1 MGHRA, CDR2 YSYEKL. DNA of the CDR3: TGCGCCAGCAGCCAAGATTCAGACTCACCCCTCCACTTT. This encodes CASSQDSDSPLHF.

This chain uses TRBV7-2 with TRBJ2-5; maybe TRBD2 (5 bases). CDR3 size: 14 residues. Deletions cut 4 bases from V and 1 base from J, with 10 bases between. The germline CDR1 and CDR2 sequences are SGHTA and FQGNSA. CDR3 DNA: TGTGCCAGCAGCTCCAAGCGGATCCAAGAGACCCAGTACTTC. Translated: CASSSKRIQETQYF.

The chain employs TRBV5-6 and TRBJ2-1; TRBD1 aligns across 9 bases. The germline CDR1 and CDR2 sequences are SGHDT and YYEEEE. V shed 1 base, J shed 3 bases, and the junction held 2 bases outside the gene matches. The CDR3 runs 15 residues. The CDR3 protein is CASSLSGQGYNEQFF. In DNA form, the CDR3 reads TGTGCCAGCAGCTTGTCGGGACAGGGCTACAATGAGCAGTTCTTC.

The chain couples TRBV4-1 to TRBJ1-1, with D possibly TRBD1 on 5 matching bases. The CDR3 is made up of 14 amino acids. V was pared by 0 bases and J by 7 bases, with 12 bases between. Germline V gives CDR1 MGHRA, CDR2 YSYEKL. The CDR3 here is CASSQDAGDSEAFF. Here the CDR3 DNA reads TGCGCCAGCAGCCAAGATGCGGGAGACAGTGAAGCTTTCTTT.

Concerning this clone itself: Other DNA sequences from this sample encode an identical CDR3 as well. The chain carries TRBV30 and TRBJ1-1; D remains unclear. The CDR3 contains 11 residues. V was shortened by 0 bases and J by 4 bases, with 3 bases between the two germline ends. Germline V CDR1 and CDR2: GTSNPN, SVGIG (reference sequence). CDR3: CAWSVSTEAFF. DNA of the CDR3: TGTGCCTGGAGTGTTTCCACTGAAGCTTTCTTT.

The chain employs TRBV27 and TRBJ1-2; tentative D call: TRBD1 (6 bases). This CDR3 has 16 residues. Trimming left V 11 bases short and J 7 bases short, with 29 bases between. Germline V gives CDR1 MNHEY, CDR2 SMNVEV (reference sequence). The CDR3 coding sequence is TGTGCCCTCAAACCGACAGGCCATTGGCTCAGTGCTGGCTACACCTTC. Residues: CALKPTGHWLSAGYTF.